There are a few counts of the clone carrying this T cell receptor beta chain. Its antigen is as yet unknown. This specimen comes from a study of response to subunit inactivated influenza vaccine. Study-level results: Authors proposed each seasonal influenza vaccination draws in few new T cells.

TCRdb reprocessed the RT-PCR reads with MiXCR, giving one entry per CDR3 protein. The sample holds approximately 500,000 distinct CDR3 sequences, around 15% seen once. The CDR3 extends over 13 amino acids. The germline V and J ends were trimmed by 4 bases and 3 bases, with 13 bases remaining between them. Looked up from germline, CDR1 is GTSNPN and CDR2 is SVGIG (reference sequence). This specimen was PBMCs from blood, taken 11 to 12 days after vaccination. The chain combines TRBV30 with TRBJ2-7; D ambiguous. The clonotype comes from a man aged 45-65 years who received an inactivated influenza vaccine. CDR3 DNA: TGTGCCTGGACCAAGGCTCCGCTCTACGAGCAGTACTTC. Protein: CAWTKAPLYEQYF.